What follows are 25 T cell receptor beta chains derived from one specimen sequenced in a study of blood T cell repertoires in COVID-19. Produced via immunoSEQ multiplex PCR; TCRdb's table is partial and in-frame only. The data contain 100,000 or so clones, approximately 84% of them singletons. Input material: peripheral blood. The source of these receptors is a human donor in a cohort sampled during active COVID-19.

The chain joins TRBV5-1 to TRBJ1-6, with D possibly being TRBD1 (5 bases). V lost 3 bases and J 7 bases, leaving 14 bases between the germline ends. Germline CDR1 is SGHRS and CDR2 is YFSETQ. The CDR3 is made up of 15 amino acids. This chain's CDR3 is CASSSRDGLNSPLHF. In nucleotides, the CDR3 is TGCGCCAGCAGCTCGAGGGACGGACTAAATTCACCCCTCCACTTT.

This clone came up once. The chain couples TRBV9 to TRBJ2-1, with D hard to call. Looked up from germline, CDR1 is SGDLS and CDR2 is YYNGEE. V dropped 3 bases and J dropped 0 bases, with 16 bases sitting between them. This CDR3 comprises 17 residues. This CDR3 is CASSAFGAASSYNEQFF. As DNA, the CDR3 is TGTGCCAGCAGCGCGTTTGGCGCGGCTAGCTCCTACAATGAGCAGTTCTTC. Looking up the rest from reference TRBV9 and TRBJ2-1 gives the full variable domain: DSGVTQTPKHLITATGQRVTLRCSPRSGDLSVYWYQQSLDQGLQFLIQYYNGEERAKGNILERFSAQQFPDLHSELNLSSLELGDSALYFCASSAFGAASSYNEQFFGPGTRLTVL.

This chain joins TRBV5-1 and TRBJ2-3, with 12 bases that match TRBD2. Germline CDR1 is SGHRS and CDR2 is YFSETQ. The V segment lost 4 bases and the J segment 5 bases; nucleotides outside the gene matches: 11. The CDR3 is 17 residues long. CDR3 nucleotide sequence: TGCGCCAGCAGCCCGCTGGCGTCTAGCGGGGGGGAAGATACGCAGTATTTT. Translated: CASSPLASSGGEDTQYF.

This clone was counted a single time. Here the CDR3 DNA reads TGTGCCAGCAGCGTAGTAGACAACATGAACACTGAAGCTTTCTTT. It is translated as CASSVVDNMNTEAFF. The chain couples TRBV9 to TRBJ1-1; D gene ambiguous. V lost 0 bases, J lost 0 bases, and 9 bases lay in between. This CDR3 has 15 amino acids. From germline, CDR1 is SGDLS and CDR2 YYNGEE.

The chain has TRBV25-1 and TRBJ2-7, with TRBD1 identical over 10 bases. This CDR3 has 18 residues. The junction had 14 bases not matched to a gene; V was cut back by 3 bases and J by 3 bases. Per the germline V gene, CDR1 is MGHDK and CDR2 is SYGVNS. CDR3 sequence reads: CASSDTPGQGNAGYEQYF. The CDR3 coding sequence is TGTGCCAGCAGTGACACACCGGGACAGGGGAACGCTGGCTACGAGCAGTACTTC.

This clone was counted once. This rearrangement joins TRBV19 to TRBJ1-3; 9 nucleotides line up with TRBD1. V was clipped by 9 bases and J by 3 bases; unmatched bases: 12. The length of the CDR3 is 16 residues. Germline V lookup: CDR1 LNHDA, CDR2 SQIVND (reference sequence). The CDR3 DNA reads TGTGCCAGCAACACAGGGACAGGGATTCTTGGAAACACCATATATTTT. Translated, it gives CASNTGTGILGNTIYF.

This rearrangement joins TRBV4-1 to TRBJ1-2, with TRBD1 matching over 10 bases. Germline CDR1 reads MGHRA; CDR2 reads YSYEKL. The trim removed 1 base at V and 4 bases at J, leaving 18 bases unmatched. This CDR3 region has 20 residues. CDR3 sequence (DNA): TGCGCCAGCAGCCAAGCCTACGCCGGGACAGGGGAAGGTTGGCGCTATGGCTACACCTTC. Amino acids: CASSQAYAGTGEGWRYGYTF.

V gene TRBV9 combines with J gene TRBJ2-1; 10 positions agree with TRBD2. The CDR3 loop spans 17 amino acids. The germline CDR1 and CDR2 sequences are SGDLS and YYNGEE. The trim removed 3 bases at V and 0 bases at J, leaving 6 bases unmatched. The CDR3 sequence: CASSARAGGSSYNEQFF. CDR3 nucleotides: TGTGCCAGCAGCGCCCGAGCGGGGGGGAGCTCCTACAATGAGCAGTTCTTC.

V usage is TRBV27 and J usage is TRBJ1-2; tentatively, D is TRBD1 (5 bases). The V gene lost 6 bases and the J gene lost 5 bases, with 10 bases spanning the gap. CDR1 and CDR2 (germline): MNHEY, SMNVEV (reference sequence). The CDR3 consists of 12 residues. CDR3 residues: CASSGGRYGYTF. DNA of the CDR3: TGTGCCAGCAGCGGGGGAAGGTATGGCTACACCTTC.

This sequence joins TRBV4-2 and TRBJ1-4, with TRBD1 matching over 7 bases. The V segment lost 1 base and the J segment 5 bases; nucleotides outside the gene matches: 1. There are 14 residues in the CDR3. Germline values: CDR1 LGHNA, CDR2 YNFKEQ. For the CDR3, the DNA is TGTGCCAGCAGCCAAGGACAGGGAAATGAAAAACTGTTTTTT. As protein: CASSQGQGNEKLFF.

The V gene is TRBV28, the J gene TRBJ2-5, with no clear D. The CDR3 is 14 residues long. The V end was cut by 4 bases, the J end by 1 base, with 10 bases between. Germline CDR1 MDHEN, CDR2 SYDVKM. This CDR3 reads CASSYFEIQETQYF. Written as DNA, the CDR3 is TGTGCCAGCAGTTATTTTGAGATCCAAGAGACCCAGTACTTC.

This chain connects TRBV10-3 to TRBJ1-6; D is unresolved. V was clipped by 3 bases and J by 9 bases, with 6 bases between them. The CDR3 is 12 residues long. The germline V gene encodes CDR1 ENHRY and CDR2 SYGVKD. CDR3 in amino acids: CAISDSSSPLHF. CDR3 DNA: TGTGCCATCAGTGATTCGAGTTCACCCCTCCACTTT.

This sequence joins TRBV5-1 and TRBJ2-4; weak D call: TRBD2 (7 bases). V dropped 7 bases and J dropped 5 bases, with 16 bases sitting between them. The CDR3 sequence is 14 residues long. Looked up from germline, CDR1 is SGHRS and CDR2 is YFSETQ. The CDR3 spells CASGGGGSENIQYF. The CDR3, as DNA: TGCGCCAGCGGCGGGGGCGGGAGTGAAAACATTCAGTACTTC.

The chain uses TRBV11-3 and TRBJ2-1; maybe TRBD2 (6 bases). The CDR3 covers 13 residues. Germline V gene data show CDR1 as SGHNT and CDR2 as YENEEA. Trimming took off 0 bases at V and 10 bases at J, with 10 bases between the two ends. CDR3 nucleotides: TGTGCCAGCAGCTTAGATAGCAGCGGGGAGCAGTTCTTC. Translating it yields CASSLDSSGEQFF. The full variable domain, with the rest looked up from reference TRBV11-3 and TRBJ2-1, is EAGVVQSPRYKIIEKKQPVAFWCNPISGHNTLYWYLQNLGQGPELLIRYENEEAVDDSQLPKDRFSAERLKGVDSTLKIQPAELGDSAVYLCASSLDSSGEQFFGPGTRLTVL.

This chain joins TRBV20-1 and TRBJ2-7; TRBD1 agrees at 9 bases. This CDR3 has 14 amino acids. V trimming: 3 bases; J trimming: 6 bases; junction bases outside the gene matches: 9. CDR1 DFQATT and CDR2 SNEGSKA come from the germline V gene (reference sequence). In DNA, the CDR3 is TGCAGTGCTAGTTTTGGGACAGGGTTTCGCGAGCAGTACTTC. It specifies CSASFGTGFREQYF.

CDR3 loop: CASTREAGQNTGELFF. The CDR3, as DNA: TGTGCCAGCACCCGCGAGGCGGGGCAGAACACCGGGGAGCTGTTTTTT. The chain is built from TRBV7-2 and TRBJ2-2; D perhaps matches TRBD2 (6 bases). The V and J ends lost 7 bases and 1 base respectively, with 16 bases between them. The CDR3 is 16 residues long. Germline lookup yields CDR1 SGHTA and CDR2 FQGNSA.

The chain employs TRBV25-1 and TRBJ1-1; unclear D gene. Germline assignment: CDR1 MGHDK and CDR2 SYGVNS. Trimming removed 3 bases at V and 2 bases at J, with 10 bases between. The CDR3 runs 14 residues. CDR3 nucleotides: TGTGCCAGCAGTGACGGAGGAGTCAACACTGAAGCTTTCTTT. Its protein product is CASSDGGVNTEAFF.

The CDR3 region is CASSLAGANTGELFF. The CDR3 DNA is TGTGCCAGCAGTTTAGCGGGAGCGAACACCGGGGAGCTGTTTTTT. The V gene is TRBV28, the J gene TRBJ2-2, with TRBD2 identical over 7 bases. This CDR3 is 15 amino acids long. The V segment lost 2 bases and the J segment 0 bases; nucleotides outside the gene matches: 0. Germline values: CDR1 MDHEN, CDR2 SYDVKM.

This clone was counted once. The chain employs TRBV10-3 and TRBJ1-3; D not resolved. V was cut by 0 bases and J by 0 bases, with 6 bases left in between. CDR1 is ENHRY and CDR2 is SYGVKD in the germline V gene. This CDR3 is 15 amino acids long. The CDR3 DNA is TGTGCCATCAGTGAGTCTGGGCTCTCTGGAAACACCATATATTTT. It specifies CAISESGLSGNTIYF.

The chain uses TRBV18 and TRBJ2-3, with D possibly being TRBD2 (6 bases). CDR3 size: 15 residues. Per the germline V gene, CDR1 is KGHSH and CDR2 is LQKENI. Trimming pared 0 bases from V and 4 bases from J, leaving 11 bases between. CDR3: CASSPPGGGADTQYF. The DNA for the CDR3 is TGTGCCAGCTCACCACCTGGGGGAGGCGCAGATACGCAGTATTTT.

V is TRBV25-1 and J is TRBJ2-7; perhaps TRBD1 as D (5 bases). V was trimmed by 7 bases and J by 2 bases, leaving 24 bases between them. Germline V gene lookup returns CDR1 MGHDK and CDR2 SYGVNS. CDR3 size: 17 residues. The CDR3 DNA reads TGTGCCAGCACTAAACCCGATCCTGGGGCCAGAGCCTACGAGCAGTACTTC. It translates to CASTKPDPGARAYEQYF.

The rearrangement links TRBV11-2 to TRBJ1-1; D unclear. The CDR3 has 12 amino acids. Germline values: CDR1 SGHAT, CDR2 FQNNGV. The V gene lost 1 base and the J gene lost 5 bases, with 5 bases spanning the gap. The chain's CDR3 is CASSLVRTEAFF. The CDR3 DNA reads as TGTGCCAGCAGCTTAGTTCGGACTGAAGCTTTCTTT.

The J gene is TRBJ1-4, the V gene TRBV7-9; D ambiguous. The CDR3 runs 15 residues. The ends were cut back, 1 base at V and 5 bases at J, with 11 bases in the middle. CDR1 and CDR2 (germline): SEHNR, FQNEAQ (reference sequence). CDR3 sequence (DNA): TGTGCCAGCAGCTTAGTTGGGCAGTCGAATGAAAAACTGTTTTTT. It codes for CASSLVGQSNEKLFF.

This chain uses TRBV7-3 with TRBJ2-3; 8 positions agree with TRBD2. Germline values: CDR1 SGHTA, CDR2 FQGTGA. This CDR3 has 15 amino acids. V shed 5 bases and J 0 bases; nucleotides not matched to a gene: 4. In nucleotides, the CDR3 is TGTGCCAGCAGCGGCCCGGGGGGGAGCACAGATACGCAGTATTTT. Translation: CASSGPGGSTDTQYF. Supplemented by reference TRBV7-3 and TRBJ2-3, the full variable domain reads GAGVSQTPSNKVTEKGKYVELRCDPISGHTALYWYRQSLGQGPEFLIYFQGTGAADDSGLPNDRFFAVRPEGSVSTLKIQRTERGDSAVYLCASSGPGGSTDTQYFGPGTRLTVL.

The chain carries TRBV29-1 and TRBJ2-3; D perhaps matches TRBD1 (5 bases). CDR3 length: 13 amino acids. Trimming took off 4 bases at V and 3 bases at J, with 11 bases between the two ends. Germline V lookup: CDR1 SQVTM, CDR2 ANQGSEA. The CDR3 region has the DNA TGCAGCGTTGTGGCAGGGCTGACAGATACGCAGTATTTT. Translating it yields CSVVAGLTDTQYF.